One and the same sample provided the 32 T cell receptor beta chains below, sequenced in a study of cytomegalovirus exposure and HLA in healthy donors (dated by TCRdb to about 2017). Library method: the immunoSEQ multiplex PCR assay. For the multiplex PCR, a mixture combining 60 forward primers for TCR Vbeta segments and 13 reverse primers for TCR Jbeta segments was used. Here the immuneACCESS table is served through TCRdb, limited to in-frame sequences with V and J called. Missing clones are a known gap in these copies; in checked studies unresolved V genes cover under half, and the rest lacks a known reason. The sample table lists 100,000 to 150,000 clones, approximately 78% of them with a count of one. The ten largest clonotypes hold approximately 10% of the sample. The sample consisted of PBMCs. The receptors come from a man aged 25-40 years in good health and CMV-seropositive.

This clone was observed a handful of times. The J gene is TRBJ1-5, the V gene TRBV2; D is possibly TRBD1 (6 bases). V was trimmed by 4 bases and J by 4 bases, leaving 14 bases between them. Germline V CDR1 and CDR2: SNHLY, FYNNEI. The CDR3 has 15 residues. DNA of the CDR3: TGTGCCAGCAGTGGGGGGGGGCGCGCAAATCAGCCCCAGCATTTT. Residues: CASSGGGRANQPQHF.

The CDR3 nucleotides read TGCGCCAGCAGCTTGGGGCGACTAGCCCCTGTGGATGAGCAGTTCTTC. Encoded protein: CASSLGRLAPVDEQFF. V is TRBV5-1 and J is TRBJ2-1, with 7 bases lining up with TRBD2. This CDR3 region has 16 residues. Per germline, CDR1 SGHRS and CDR2 YFSETQ. J was trimmed by 8 bases and V by 0 bases; bases with no gene match: 11.

This clone was observed a few times. This sequence joins TRBV20-1 and TRBJ1-2; 10 bases line up with TRBD1. CDR1 DFQATT and CDR2 SNEGSKA come from the germline V gene (reference sequence). V gave up 7 bases and J gave up 8 bases; unmatched junction bases: 4. The CDR3 totals 11 residues. As DNA, the CDR3 is TGCAGTGGCTGGACAGGGGGAGGCTACACCTTC. Amino acid sequence: CSGWTGGGYTF.

The chain carries TRBV5-5 and TRBJ1-1, with D unresolved. The CDR3 spans 13 residues. The V gene's germline CDR1 is SGHKS and CDR2 YYEKEE (reference sequence). Trimming stripped 0 bases from V and 8 bases from J, with 11 bases between. CDR3 sequence reads: CASSLEPRLEAFF. DNA for the CDR3: TGTGCCAGCAGCTTGGAGCCCAGGCTAGAAGCTTTCTTT.

The chain joins TRBV4-3 to TRBJ1-3; D gene uncertain. The germline V and J ends were trimmed by 0 bases and 2 bases, with 14 bases remaining between them. Germline lookup yields CDR1 LGHNA and CDR2 YSLEER. The CDR3 consists of 17 residues. CDR3 DNA: TGCGCCAGCAGCCAAGATGTGGGAGCAGGTGCTGGAAACACCATATATTTT. This codes for CASSQDVGAGAGNTIYF.

The chain links TRBV27 to TRBJ2-3, with a weak D call TRBD2 (5 bases). Trimming took off 7 bases at V and 4 bases at J, with 21 bases between the two ends. The CDR3 loop spans 16 amino acids. The germline V gene has CDR1 MNHEY and CDR2 SMNVEV (reference sequence). The CDR3 region is CASKLEVGISPDTQYF. For the CDR3, the DNA is TGTGCCAGCAAGTTGGAGGTCGGGATCTCACCAGATACGCAGTATTTT.

The genes are TRBV7-2 and TRBJ1-1, with 7 bases fitting TRBD1. Germline CDR1 and CDR2: SGHTA and FQGNSA. The junction had 1 base not matched to a gene; V was cut back by 5 bases and J by 1 base. This CDR3 spans 13 amino acids. The CDR3 spells CASSRDRNTEAFF. For the CDR3, the DNA is TGTGCCAGCAGCCGGGACAGGAACACTGAAGCTTTCTTT.

The genes are TRBV19 and TRBJ1-2; no firm D call. CDR1 LNHDA and CDR2 SQIVND come from the germline V gene (reference sequence). With 4 bases removed from V and 0 bases from J, the gap between germline ends came to 9 bases. This CDR3 is built from 14 residues. The CDR3 region has the DNA TGTGCCAGTAGTAGAGGTACCTCTAACTATGGCTACACCTTC. Its translation: CASSRGTSNYGYTF.

The chain combines TRBV4-2 with TRBJ2-3, with a tentative D call TRBD2 (6 bases). The V gene's germline CDR1 is LGHNA and CDR2 YNFKEQ. This CDR3 has 15 amino acids. V was shortened by 1 base and J by 6 bases, with 14 bases between the two germline ends. CDR3 sequence (DNA): TGTGCCAGCAGCCAAGGAGCGGGCCCAGAGGATACGCAGTATTTT. This gives the protein CASSQGAGPEDTQYF.

The chain employs TRBV25-1 and TRBJ2-1, with D possibly being TRBD1 (5 bases). The CDR3 runs 14 residues. Germline loops: CDR1 MGHDK, CDR2 SYGVNS. V was trimmed by 1 base and J by 5 bases, leaving 9 bases between them. The CDR3 here is CASSELPRDNEQFF. The DNA for the CDR3 is TGTGCCAGCAGTGAATTGCCCAGGGACAATGAGCAGTTCTTC.

This chain joins TRBV5-1 and TRBJ2-5, with TRBD1 matching over 11 bases. The J call could be wrong; TRBJ2-7 is a better fit for the DNA end. This CDR3 contains 17 residues. Germline assignment: CDR1 SGHRS and CDR2 YFSETQ. The CDR3 DNA sequence: TGCGCCAGCAGCTTGCTGGACAGGGGGCCTATTCGGCACGAGCAGTACTTC. Its protein is CASSLLDRGPIRHEQYF.

Here the CDR3 DNA reads TGCGCCAGCAGCGCGGGGAACACTGAAGCTTTCTTT. Protein product: CASSAGNTEAFF. The V call is TRBV5-1, the J call TRBJ1-1; no firm D call. CDR1 and CDR2 (germline): SGHRS, YFSETQ. The CDR3 extends over 12 amino acids. Trimming pared 4 bases from V and 1 base from J, leaving 5 bases between.

The V call is TRBV19, the J call TRBJ2-1, with D maybe TRBD2 (6 bases). CDR1 and CDR2 from the germline V gene are LNHDA and SQIVND (reference sequence). CDR3 length: 13 residues. Trimming stripped 8 bases from V and 14 bases from J, with 22 bases between. CDR3 in amino acids: CASSGTPGSGEFF. CDR3 bases: TGTGCCAGTTCCGGGACCCCAGGGTCGGGGGAGTTCTTC.

The rearrangement joins TRBV4-3 to TRBJ2-4, with a tentative D call TRBD1 (6 bases). V gave up 0 bases and J gave up 9 bases, with 12 bases separating them. The CDR3 has 14 amino acids. Germline loops: CDR1 LGHNA, CDR2 YSLEER. The CDR3 protein is CASSQEAQGGIQYF. CDR3 sequence (DNA): TGCGCCAGCAGCCAAGAAGCACAGGGCGGCATTCAGTACTTC.

The rearrangement links TRBV15 to TRBJ1-1, with D perhaps TRBD1 (5 bases). The CDR3 has 14 amino acids. The V gene lost 1 base and the J gene lost 2 bases, with 8 bases spanning the gap. Germline-derived CDR1 and CDR2 are LNHNV and YYDKDF (reference sequence). This chain's CDR3 is CATSRGRGNTEAFF. DNA of the CDR3: TGTGCCACCAGCAGAGGAAGGGGCAACACTGAAGCTTTCTTT.

This clone was counted a single time. CDR3 bases: TGTGCCACCAGCTACACCCACCTGGTGGCTAATGAAAAACTGTTTTTT. It codes for CATSYTHLVANEKLFF. The chain carries TRBV15 and TRBJ1-4, with D uncertain. Per germline, CDR1 LNHNV and CDR2 YYDKDF (reference sequence). CDR3 size: 16 residues. Trimming removed 5 bases at V and 3 bases at J, with 16 bases between.

The sample holds one count of this clone. The V and J genes are TRBV6-1 and TRBJ1-5; D might be TRBD1 (5 bases). Germline CDR1 MNHNS, CDR2 SASEGT. This CDR3 has 15 amino acids. V shed 0 bases and J shed 4 bases, with 10 bases lying between them. The CDR3: CASSEATGLNQPQHF. CDR3 nucleotides: TGTGCCAGCAGTGAAGCTACAGGCCTGAATCAGCCCCAGCATTTT.

This chain uses TRBV7-9 with TRBJ1-1; D is undetermined. CDR3 length: 11 amino acids. Trimming stripped 5 bases from V and 8 bases from J, with 9 bases between. Germline-derived CDR1 and CDR2 are SEHNR and FQNEAQ (reference sequence). Here the CDR3 reads CASSPVKEAFF. The CDR3 region has the DNA TGTGCCAGCAGCCCCGTAAAAGAAGCTTTCTTT.

The chain carries TRBV9 and TRBJ2-1; D uncertain. Trimming removed 0 bases at V and 6 bases at J, with 10 bases between. The germline CDR1 and CDR2 sequences are SGDLS and YYNGEE. The CDR3 sequence is 14 residues long. CDR3 DNA: TGTGCCAGCAGCGTAGGTATAGCCCCCAATGAGCAGTTCTTC. It is translated as CASSVGIAPNEQFF.

This chain connects TRBV7-9 to TRBJ2-3, with D maybe TRBD1 (6 bases). This CDR3 has 12 residues. V was trimmed by 7 bases and J by 4 bases, leaving 9 bases between them. Germline V gene lookup returns CDR1 SEHNR and CDR2 FQNEAQ (reference sequence). The CDR3 here is CASKQGSDTQYF. CDR3 nucleotide sequence: TGTGCCAGCAAACAGGGATCAGATACGCAGTATTTT.

This chain joins TRBV5-1 and TRBJ2-3, with D maybe TRBD2 (6 bases). CDR3 length: 16 residues. V gave up 4 bases and J gave up 0 bases, with 15 bases separating them. Germline V gene data show CDR1 as SGHRS and CDR2 as YFSETQ. In DNA form, the CDR3 reads TGCGCCAGCAGCCCACCTTTAGCGGCCAGCACAGATACGCAGTATTTT. Amino acids: CASSPPLAASTDTQYF.

This rearrangement joins TRBV5-1 to TRBJ2-3, with 7 nucleotides matching TRBD1. Germline V lookup: CDR1 SGHRS, CDR2 YFSETQ. J gave up 2 bases and V 4 bases, and 4 bases lay outside the gene matches. The CDR3 has 14 residues. The CDR3: CASSPGQLTDTQYF. The CDR3 DNA is TGCGCCAGCAGCCCGGGACAGCTCACAGATACGCAGTATTTT.

The V and J genes are TRBV4-2 and TRBJ2-1, with 7 positions matching TRBD2. Per the germline V gene, CDR1 is LGHNA and CDR2 is YNFKEQ. The ends lost 0 bases at V and 3 bases at J; junction bases unmatched: 2. There are 15 residues in the CDR3. Written as DNA, the CDR3 is TGTGCCAGCAGCCAAGAGGGAGGGGTCTACAATGAGCAGTTCTTC. It translates to CASSQEGGVYNEQFF.

The V gene is TRBV4-1, the J gene TRBJ2-7, with D possibly matching TRBD1 (6 bases). The CDR3 spans 17 residues. The germline CDR1 and CDR2 sequences are MGHRA and YSYEKL. Trimming cost V 1 base and J 0 bases, with 16 bases left between them. The CDR3 loop reads CASSQVVAGASSYEQYF. The CDR3 coding sequence is TGCGCCAGCAGCCAAGTTGTGGCAGGGGCCAGCTCCTACGAGCAGTACTTC.

V usage is TRBV15 and J usage is TRBJ1-1; 7 nucleotides align to TRBD1. Unmatched junction bases numbered 6, after V lost 4 bases and J lost 1 base. CDR3 length equals 15 residues. Germline CDR1 and CDR2: LNHNV and YYDKDF (reference sequence). In DNA form, the CDR3 reads TGTGCCACCAGCAAAAACAGGGGCCAGAACACTGAAGCTTTCTTT. Encoded protein: CATSKNRGQNTEAFF.

V is TRBV7-9 and J is TRBJ2-7, with TRBD1 as a possible D gene (6 bases). The CDR3 consists of 12 residues. Per the germline V gene, CDR1 is SEHNR and CDR2 is FQNEAQ (reference sequence). The V and J ends lost 8 bases and 3 bases respectively, with 11 bases between them. The CDR3 nucleotides read TGTGCCAGCCAGGGGCAGAACTACGAGCAGTACTTC. Translation: CASQGQNYEQYF.

The chain links TRBV2 to TRBJ2-7, with D possibly being TRBD2 (5 bases). Trimming removed 6 bases from V and 4 bases from J, with 19 bases in between. This CDR3 spans 15 amino acids. CDR1 is SNHLY and CDR2 is FYNNEI in the germline V gene. CDR3 sequence reads: CASRINTRVVYEQYF. CDR3 DNA: TGTGCCAGCAGGATAAACACGCGGGTGGTATACGAGCAGTACTTC. The variable domain in full, completed from reference TRBV2 and TRBJ2-7, reads EPEVTQTPSHQVTQMGQEVILRCVPISNHLYFYWYRQILGQKVEFLVSFYNNEISEKSEIFDDQFSVERPDGSNFTLKIRSTKLEDSAMYFCASRINTRVVYEQYFGPGTRLTVT.

The V gene is TRBV7-8, the J gene TRBJ2-7, with 8 bases that match TRBD2. J gave up 9 bases and V 5 bases, and 12 bases lay outside the gene matches. The CDR3 totals 14 residues. From germline, CDR1 is SGHVS and CDR2 FQNEAQ. CDR3 nucleotides: TGTGCCAGCAGCCTCCCTGGTGGGCGGGAGGTGCAGTACTTC. Translating gives CASSLPGGREVQYF.

The chain uses TRBV7-2 and TRBJ2-5; D may be TRBD1 (6 bases). Between the trimmed V and J ends, which lost 6 bases and 1 base, there was a span of 9 bases. This CDR3 is built from 13 residues. Per germline, CDR1 SGHTA and CDR2 FQGNSA. CDR3 DNA: TGTGCCAGCAGGCTAGGGGGCCAAGAGACCCAGTACTTC. As protein: CASRLGGQETQYF.

This clone turned up a few times. Here the CDR3 reads CASSLGTDRGRLIEFF. The CDR3 DNA reads as TGTGCCAGCAGCTTAGGAACTGACAGGGGCAGATTAATTGAGTTCTTT. The V call is TRBV7-9, the J call TRBJ1-1; TRBD1 agrees at 8 bases. Germline CDR1 is SEHNR and CDR2 is FQNEAQ (reference sequence). The CDR3 loop spans 16 amino acids. Trimming took 1 base from V and 14 from J; bases not matched to a gene: 18.

The V gene is TRBV4-1, the J gene TRBJ2-2; D gene uncertain. Germline CDR1 reads MGHRA; CDR2 reads YSYEKL. The CDR3 has 13 amino acids. With 5 bases removed from V and 6 bases from J, the gap between germline ends came to 10 bases. CDR3 in DNA: TGCGCCAGCAGCTTTAAATCGGCCGGGGAGCTGTTTTTT. It translates to CASSFKSAGELFF.

This clone was seen only once. This chain links TRBV15 with TRBJ2-1; no firm D call. The CDR3 is made up of 14 amino acids. The germline CDR1 and CDR2 sequences are LNHNV and YYDKDF (reference sequence). Trimming stripped 5 bases from V and 9 bases from J, with 17 bases between. The CDR3 loop reads CATSLRSKVPEQFF. In DNA, the CDR3 is TGTGCCACCAGCCTCCGGTCTAAAGTCCCTGAGCAGTTCTTC. Complete variable domain (other parts from reference TRBV15 and TRBJ2-1): DAMVIQNPRYQVTQFGKPVTLSCSQTLNHNVMYWYQQKSSQAPKLLFHYYDKDFNNEADTPDNFQSRRPNTSFCFLDIRSPGLGDTAMYLCATSLRSKVPEQFFGPGTRLTVL.